This is a list of T cell receptor beta chains from one sample in a study of brain metastases from non-small cell lung cancer. Assay: immunoSEQ multiplex PCR; the TCRdb copy retains only in-frame clones and omits some. The data show some 6,000 clones, 82% seen once. The sequencing input was primary lung tumor tissue. The origin of the receptors is a donor over 35 with non-small cell lung cancer. Both conserved end residues are part of each CDR3. Fields, in order: CDR3 length, clone size, V gene, CDR3 protein. Clone size is shown for a subset of rows, as once, few, many or a class of expanded clone.

15	once	TRBV19	CASIMGGAGTGELFF
14	NA	TRBV6-4	CASSATGDNSPLHF
16	NA	TRBV6-2/TRBV6-3	CASSYQGGRSGNTIYF
13	NA	TRBV28	CASSEFDSYEQYF
13	few	TRBV7-6	CASSLAATDTQYF
15	NA	TRBV7-6	CASSLIASGDNEQFF
13	once	TRBV10-2	CASSQGNNQPQHF
14	once	TRBV24-1	CATSVPGVAQPQHF
13	few	TRBV9	CASSVPGGTEAFF
15	NA	TRBV19	CASSMAGRGTDEQYF
15	NA	TRBV6-5	CASRDTRTSRTEAFF
16	NA	TRBV6-5	CASSYSMGGNTDTQYF
16	few	TRBV10-3	CAISEDTGGPNYGYTF
16	few	TRBV4-2	CASSQLRGGGADEQFF
14	NA	TRBV5-6	CASSFVWGDTEAFF
16	NA	TRBV28	CASSRPSGSSSYEQYF
15	once	TRBV5-6	CASSLRRQATYEQYF
13	NA	TRBV27	CASSSTVEGEQYF
14	NA	TRBV29-1	CSARDGPGGEKLFF
17	few	TRBV5-1	CASSPRTGGVINEKLFF
12	NA	TRBV12-3/TRBV12-4	CASRGRVYEQYF
15	NA	TRBV9	CASSHPQGAMGTQYF
17	once	TRBV5-6	CASSLERQGARTGELFF
15	NA	TRBV24-1	CATSATSRSTDTQYF
14	NA	TRBV27	CASRRGPNSYEQYF
13	NA	TRBV5-1	CASSTGGIGELFF
15	NA	TRBV9	CASSARDRGRDDQYF
15	NA	TRBV30	CAWSPPGLAGHEQYF
17	NA	TRBV30	CAWDPGTSFSYNSPLHF
14	NA	TRBV7-9	CASSLEGSTDTQYF
15	NA	TRBV6-5	CASKESSIMNTEAFF
12	NA	TRBV7-6	CASSLGTYEQYF
13	NA	TRBV25-1	CASSGLGSGEAFF
12	NA	TRBV6-2/TRBV6-3	CASSTTTYEQYF
15	NA	TRBV19	CASSDGGQGPYEQYF
16	NA	TRBV5-1	CASSLAGGSSYNEQFF
13	NA	TRBV12-3/TRBV12-4	CASSPGGGYTQYF
15	NA	TRBV27	CASSFDRKGNTEAFF
13	NA	TRBV9	CASRDSDNSPLHF
17	NA	TRBV5-6	CASSPRLGTGGRETQYF
21	NA	TRBV7-6	CASSLTRDRGPQESYNSPLHF
20	NA	TRBV19	CASSRKSVKRLAESTDTQYF
14	NA	TRBV2	CASSFTTRQETQYF
15	NA	TRBV7-2	CASSLLWTANQPQHF
16	NA	TRBV3-1/TRBV3-2	CASSPPRATLPTEAFF
15	NA	TRBV27	CASSFGQGVTDEQFF
20	NA	TRBV28	CASSPLPGLAGGGFYNEQFF
16	NA	TRBV6-5	CASSYIPGHPGTEAFF